This TCR beta chain was documented in a study of T cell responses to AZD1222 COVID-19 vaccine. Study background: Both about-4-week and about-12-week second-dose recipients were combined.

The CDR3 is 14 amino acids. Per germline, CDR1 MNHEY and CDR2 SVGAGI. This clone came up once. The antigen remains unidentified. An end of the junction differs from the germline gene, which may be a read error. Produced via immunoSEQ multiplex PCR; TCRdb's table is partial and in-frame only. The sample includes about 120,000 clones, 87% seen only once; the top ten take 2.5% to 3.5%. Broader study findings: Unmutated variant regions are reportedly the target of nearly half of TCRs that are spike-specific. It was only a handful of AZD1222 recipients who were seropositive at baseline. Repertoires were collected only later (after the peak T cell response had occurred).

The specimen was peripheral blood, collected on day 0 of AZD1222 vaccination. This clonotype was sampled from an adult in good health. The V call is TRBV6-5, the J call TRBJ1-1; 7 bases align to TRBD1. CDR3 nucleotide sequence: TGTGCCGGCAGATTCAGGGGGAAGAGCACTGAAGCTTTCTTT. Protein sequence: CAGRFRGKSTEAFF.